The entry that follows covers one TCR beta chain sequence. Germline is not matched at one junction end, which may reflect a read error. Sample-barcoded 5' priming and a J-beta primer mix drove a second PCR of about 6 to 12 cycles. Each sample provided no less than 2.5 million CDR3-containing paired-end reads. TCRdb called the 5' RACE reads again in MiXCR, with one record for every CDR3 protein. Of roughly 1.4 million distinct CDR3 sequences listed, 55% to 75% are singletons. This specimen belongs to a study of blood T cells in healthy people across ages. Extraction of total RNA produced a minimum of 5 micrograms from each sample. Germline-derived CDR1 and CDR2 are LGHDT and YNNKEL (reference sequence). The CDR3 has 14 residues.

This receptor was identified in a man younger than 35 in good health. The sample consisted of blood. The chain uses TRBV3-1 and TRBJ1-1; D is ambiguous. CDR3 nucleotides: TGTGCCAGCGCCTTAAACCACGAGGGCACTGAGGCTTTCTTT. Protein product: CASALNHEGTEAFF. The full variable domain, its missing parts supplied by reference TRBV3-1 and TRBJ1-1, is DTAVSQTPKYLVTQMGNDKSIKCEQNLGHDTMYWYKQDSKKFLKIMFSYNNKELIINETVPNRFSPKSPDKAHLNLHINSLELGDSAVYFCASALNHEGTEAFFGQGTRLTVV.